The rows below give T cell receptor beta chains drawn from one sample of a study of immune cell composition in non-small cell lung cancer. Only in-frame clones appear in the TCRdb table, and some are missing; sequencing was by immunoSEQ multiplex PCR. The sample includes about 2,800 clones, around three quarters of them seen just once. The material sequenced was non-adjacent lung tissue. All receptors derive from a human donor with non-small cell lung cancer. Both conserved end residues are part of each CDR3. The order of the fields is clone size, V gene, J gene, D gene, CDR3 protein, CDR3 DNA. A D gene is named only where the DNA matches it firmly. Size values are once, few and many counts, or a class for expanded clones, and some rows have none.

.	TRBV21-1	TRBJ1-6	.	CASLRAGISPLHF	TGTGCCAGCCTACGGGCGGGGATTTCACCCCTCCACTTT
.	TRBV18	TRBJ2-3	.	CASSPLREISTDTQYF	TGTGCCAGCTCACCACTACGGGAGATAAGCACAGATACGCAGTATTTT
.	TRBV4-1	TRBJ1-2	TRBD1	CASSHTDRGNGYTF	TGCGCCAGCAGCCATACCGACAGGGGTAATGGCTACACCTTC
.	TRBV2	TRBJ2-2	.	CASSKAGPNTGELFF	TGTGCCAGCAGTAAGGCAGGTCCGAACACCGGGGAGCTGTTTTTT
.	TRBV12-5	TRBJ2-1	TRBD2	CASGFSTSGRRVWQFF	TGTGCTAGTGGCTTCTCGACTAGCGGGAGAAGGGTATGGCAGTTCTTC
.	TRBV7-5	TRBJ2-1	.	CARSLAPEGPYNEQFF	TGTGCCAGAAGCTTAGCCCCGGAGGGACCTTACAATGAGCAGTTCTTC
few	TRBV5-4	TRBJ2-1	TRBD2	CASSLGSGRRNEQFF	TGTGCCAGCAGCTTGGGTAGCGGGAGACGCAATGAGCAGTTCTTC
.	TRBV7-9	TRBJ2-3	.	CASSPTTYQYF	TGTGCCAGCAGCCCTACCACCTACCAGTATTTT
.	TRBV4-2	TRBJ2-3	TRBD2	CASSQRDRGRETDTQYF	TGTGCCAGCAGCCAAAGAGATCGCGGGAGGGAAACAGATACGCAGTATTTT
.	TRBV29-1	TRBJ1-4	.	CSVGQTATNEKLFF	TGCAGCGTGGGGCAGACAGCAACTAATGAAAAACTGTTTTTT
few	TRBV5-1	TRBJ1-1	.	CASSVEHPNTEAFF	TGCGCCAGCAGCGTCGAACACCCTAACACTGAAGCTTTCTTT